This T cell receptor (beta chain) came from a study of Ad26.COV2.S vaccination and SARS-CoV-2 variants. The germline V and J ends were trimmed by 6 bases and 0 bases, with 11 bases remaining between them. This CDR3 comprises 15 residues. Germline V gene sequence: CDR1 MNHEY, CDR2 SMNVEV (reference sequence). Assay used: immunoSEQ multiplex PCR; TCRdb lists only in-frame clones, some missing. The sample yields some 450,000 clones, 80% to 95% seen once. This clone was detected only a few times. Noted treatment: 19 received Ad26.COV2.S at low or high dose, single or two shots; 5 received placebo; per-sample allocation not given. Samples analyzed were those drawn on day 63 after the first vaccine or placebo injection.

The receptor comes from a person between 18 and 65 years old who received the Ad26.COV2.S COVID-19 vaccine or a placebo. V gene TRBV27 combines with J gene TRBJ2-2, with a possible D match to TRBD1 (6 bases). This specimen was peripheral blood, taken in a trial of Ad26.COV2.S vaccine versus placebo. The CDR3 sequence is CASSPGTTNTGELFF. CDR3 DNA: TGTGCCAGCAGCCCCGGGACAACGAACACCGGGGAGCTGTTTTTT.